This entry features one T cell receptor (beta chain) sequence. This sample stems from a study of blood T cell repertoires in COVID-19. The CDR3 runs to 13 residues. V gave up 6 bases and J gave up 4 bases, with 15 bases separating them. From germline, CDR1 is SQVTM and CDR2 ANQGSEA. Only in-frame clones appear in the TCRdb table, and some are missing; sequencing was by immunoSEQ multiplex PCR. The sample consists of 70,000 to 95,000 clones, about 84% of them appearing once. The rearrangement uses TRBV29-1 and TRBJ1-1, with D possibly TRBD1 on 6 matching bases. Sequencing was performed on peripheral blood. This TCR was sampled from a human donor in a cohort sampled during active COVID-19. The chain's CDR3 is CSVGGHQSTEAFF. CDR3 sequence (DNA): TGCAGCGTAGGGGGACACCAGAGCACTGAAGCTTTCTTT. Full variable domain (remainder filled in from reference TRBV29-1 and TRBJ1-1): SAVISQKPSRDICQRGTSLTIQCQVDSQVTMMFWYRQQPGQSLTLIATANQGSEATYESGFVIDKFPISRPNLTFSTLTVSNMSPEDSSIYLCSVGGHQSTEAFFGQGTRLTVV.